Shown below are 28 T cell receptor beta chains from a single sample sequenced in a study of CD8+ T cells in alopecia areata. Isolated RNA was reverse transcribed into cDNA used as the sequencing template. Clones were read by immunoSEQ multiplex PCR, and TCRdb kept only the in-frame ones, dropping some. The sample includes some 180,000 clones, more than 60% of them seen just once. Here the sequenced sample was CD4+ T cells sorted from blood, taken at week 0. The receptors come from a human donor with alopecia areata.

This chain links TRBV5-4 with TRBJ2-1, with 9 bases identical to TRBD2. CDR3 length: 14 amino acids. Germline CDR1 and CDR2: SGHNT and YYREEE (reference sequence). The V and J ends lost 8 bases and 7 bases, in that order; junction bases with no gene match: 10. The CDR3, as DNA: TGTGCCAGTAGCGGGGGAATACTCGGGAATGAGCAGTTCTTC. Amino acid sequence: CASSGGILGNEQFF. The variable domain in full, with the rest retrieved from reference TRBV5-4 and TRBJ2-1, is ETGVTQSPTHLIKTRGQQVTLRCSSQSGHNTVSWYQQALGQGPQFIFQYYREEENGRGNFPPRFSGLQFPNYSSELNVNALELDDSALYLCASSGGILGNEQFFGPGTRLTVL.

The chain combines TRBV11-3 with TRBJ2-5; D is unclear. The CDR3 loop spans 14 amino acids. With 1 base removed from V and 4 bases from J, the gap between germline ends came to 10 bases. CDR1 is SGHNT, CDR2 YENEEA, per germline. The DNA for the CDR3 is TGTGCCAGCAGCTTAGTCGGCAGGCCAGAGACCCAGTACTTC. Protein: CASSLVGRPETQYF. The entire variable domain, with the rest obtained from reference TRBV11-3 and TRBJ2-5, is as follows: EAGVVQSPRYKIIEKKQPVAFWCNPISGHNTLYWYLQNLGQGPELLIRYENEEAVDDSQLPKDRFSAERLKGVDSTLKIQPAELGDSAVYLCASSLVGRPETQYFGPGTRLLVL.

The V and J genes are TRBV4-1 and TRBJ2-7, with D possibly TRBD2 on 6 matching bases. The V end was cut by 3 bases, the J end by 2 bases, with 20 bases between. The CDR3 length is 17 residues. Looked up from germline, CDR1 is MGHRA and CDR2 is YSYEKL. CDR3 nucleotides: TGCGCCAGCAGCCAGTCATTAACCGGGAGTCAAACCTACGAGCAGTACTTC. Amino acid sequence: CASSQSLTGSQTYEQYF.

This rearrangement joins TRBV6-5 to TRBJ1-2; D unclear. This CDR3 spans 13 amino acids. V was shortened by 2 bases and J by 2 bases, with 6 bases between the two germline ends. Germline CDR1 and CDR2: MNHEY and SVGAGI. As DNA, the CDR3 is TGTGCCAGCAGTTACAGACGGAACTATGGCTACACCTTC. Protein product: CASSYRRNYGYTF.

This clone turned up a few times. The V call is TRBV5-6, the J call TRBJ2-7; 12 positions match TRBD2. The CDR3 length is 15 residues. Losses at the gene ends were 4 bases for V and 4 bases for J; bases not matched to a gene: 6. Germline V gene data show CDR1 as SGHDT and CDR2 as YYEEEE. The CDR3 protein is CASSHGLAGRYEQYF. The CDR3 DNA is TGTGCCAGCAGCCATGGACTAGCGGGGAGATACGAGCAGTACTTC.

The chain uses TRBV9 and TRBJ1-2; possible D gene TRBD1, 5 bases. The CDR3 length is 15 residues. The germline V gene has CDR1 SGDLS and CDR2 YYNGEE. Deletions cut 0 bases from V and 4 bases from J, with 13 bases between. The CDR3 nucleotides read TGTGCCAGCAGCGTAGCGGCGGGACCGGGCTATGGCTACACCTTC. Translating it yields CASSVAAGPGYGYTF.

This chain uses TRBV7-9 with TRBJ1-2; the match to TRBD1 covers 8 bases. After removal of 5 bases from V and 4 bases from J, the junction contained 12 bases not matched to a gene. CDR1 is SEHNR, CDR2 FQNEAQ, per germline (reference sequence). The CDR3 contains 16 residues. The CDR3: CASSPFPGQGAYGYTF. The CDR3 nucleotides read TGTGCCAGCAGCCCCTTTCCAGGACAGGGTGCCTATGGCTACACCTTC.

The chain has TRBV4-3 and TRBJ1-4, with unresolved D. Trimming removed 0 bases at V and 8 bases at J, with 13 bases between. The CDR3 extends over 15 amino acids. Germline V gives CDR1 LGHNA, CDR2 YSLEER. CDR3 in DNA: TGCGCCAGCAGCCAAGATTTGGTCGTCGGAGAAAAACTGTTTTTT. Amino acids: CASSQDLVVGEKLFF.

The J gene is TRBJ2-5, the V gene TRBV25-1, with D perhaps matching TRBD1 or TRBD2 (5 bases each). The length of the CDR3 is 15 residues. Trimming took off 3 bases at V and 5 bases at J, with 16 bases between the two ends. CDR1 MGHDK and CDR2 SYGVNS come from the germline V gene. In nucleotides, the CDR3 is TGTGCCAGCAGTGACCCCAGGGACCCAAGGGAGACCCAGTACTTC. Protein sequence: CASSDPRDPRETQYF.

The chain couples TRBV29-1 to TRBJ1-1, with D unresolved. Trimming took off 4 bases at V and 11 bases at J, with 17 bases between the two ends. Germline CDR1 is SQVTM and CDR2 is ANQGSEA. This CDR3 comprises 12 residues. DNA of the CDR3: TGCAGCGTTGTTTTACAGAAGGTGAATGCTTTCTTT. It specifies CSVVLQKVNAFF.

This sequence joins TRBV29-1 and TRBJ2-7; 8 positions agree with TRBD1. The junction had 1 base not matched to a gene; V was cut back by 7 bases and J by 2 bases. Per the germline V gene, CDR1 is SQVTM and CDR2 is ANQGSEA. The CDR3 is 11 residues long. In nucleotides, the CDR3 is TGCAGCGCGGGACAGGCCTACGAGCAGTACTTC. Protein: CSAGQAYEQYF.

This clone was counted a few times. The V call is TRBV9, the J call TRBJ1-6; D is ambiguous. This CDR3 spans 13 amino acids. The V gene lost 0 bases and the J gene lost 7 bases, with 5 bases spanning the gap. Germline V gives CDR1 SGDLS, CDR2 YYNGEE. CDR3 protein: CASSVVQNSPLHF. The CDR3 bases are TGTGCCAGCAGCGTAGTACAGAATTCACCCCTCCACTTT.

V is TRBV5-1 and J is TRBJ2-3, with TRBD1 matching 10 bases. The J segment lost 7 bases and the V segment lost 4 bases, leaving 9 bases of the junction unmatched. The CDR3 consists of 15 residues. Germline-derived CDR1 and CDR2 are SGHRS and YFSETQ. The CDR3 region has the DNA TGCGCCAGCAGCCCGGGACAGGGGAATATTCATACGCAGTATTTT. Translated, it gives CASSPGQGNIHTQYF.

V gene TRBV30 combines with J gene TRBJ1-1; possibly TRBD1 for D (6 bases). Germline V lookup: CDR1 GTSNPN, CDR2 SVGIG (reference sequence). This CDR3 has 13 amino acids. With 2 bases removed from V and 5 bases from J, the gap between germline ends came to 12 bases. CDR3: CAWSYRVSTEAFF. As DNA, the CDR3 is TGTGCCTGGAGTTACAGGGTTTCGACTGAAGCTTTCTTT. The full variable domain, rest sourced from reference TRBV30 and TRBJ1-1, is SQTIHQWPATLVQPVGSPLSLECTVEGTSNPNLYWYRQAAGRGLQLLFYSVGIGQISSEVPQNLSASRPQDRQFILSSKKLLLSDSGFYLCAWSYRVSTEAFFGQGTRLTVV.

The chain is built from TRBV7-2 and TRBJ1-2; a weak D match, TRBD1 (6 bases). The V gene's germline CDR1 is SGHTA and CDR2 FQGNSA. The CDR3 is 15 residues long. Trimming took off 4 bases at V and 8 bases at J, with 20 bases between the two ends. In DNA form, the CDR3 reads TGTGCCAGCAGCTCCGCCGGACAGCGAGTCTGGGGCTACACCTTC. As protein: CASSSAGQRVWGYTF.

V is TRBV27 and J is TRBJ2-7, with a tentative D call TRBD2 (5 bases). From germline, CDR1 is MNHEY and CDR2 SMNVEV (reference sequence). Trimming removed 6 bases at V and 6 bases at J, with 21 bases between. The CDR3 is made up of 15 amino acids. CDR3 sequence reads: CASRRSGSVMSEQYF. CDR3 coding DNA: TGTGCCAGCAGACGGTCGGGATCGGTCATGAGCGAGCAGTACTTC.

The gene calls are TRBV15 and TRBJ2-7; D gene unclear. The CDR3 runs to 14 residues. Germline V gives CDR1 LNHNV, CDR2 YYDKDF (reference sequence). The germline V and J ends were trimmed by 0 bases and 4 bases, with 10 bases remaining between them. The CDR3: CATSREFVGYEQYF. The CDR3 coding sequence is TGTGCCACCAGCAGAGAGTTTGTGGGTTACGAGCAGTACTTC.

J is TRBJ2-3 and V is TRBV7-3, with D hard to call. Germline V gene data show CDR1 as SGHTA and CDR2 as FQGTGA. The CDR3 has 12 amino acids. V was cut by 5 bases and J by 5 bases, with 8 bases left in between. The CDR3 DNA reads TGTGCCAGCAGCCGAGTTGGAGATACGCAGTATTTT. Amino acid sequence: CASSRVGDTQYF.

The genes are TRBV30 and TRBJ2-4, with TRBD1 matching 11 bases. The CDR3 sequence is 14 residues long. Per germline, CDR1 GTSNPN and CDR2 SVGIG (reference sequence). Trimming cost V 4 bases and J 7 bases; bases outside gene matches: 6. The CDR3 DNA follows: TGTGCCTGGAAGGACAGGGGGCGTGGGAACATTCAGTACTTC. Translation: CAWKDRGRGNIQYF.

CDR3 sequence reads: CASSVARGHRDYGYTF. As DNA, the CDR3 is TGTGCCAGCAGCGTAGCCAGGGGGCATAGAGACTATGGCTACACCTTC. This chain uses TRBV9 with TRBJ1-2; 8 bases align to TRBD1. V dropped 0 bases and J dropped 3; count of bases not matched to a gene: 7. The CDR3 has 16 amino acids. The germline V gene encodes CDR1 SGDLS and CDR2 YYNGEE. The full variable domain, rest sourced from reference TRBV9 and TRBJ1-2, is DSGVTQTPKHLITATGQRVTLRCSPRSGDLSVYWYQQSLDQGLQFLIQYYNGEERAKGNILERFSAQQFPDLHSELNLSSLELGDSALYFCASSVARGHRDYGYTFGSGTRLTVV.

The CDR3 DNA follows: TGCAGCGTTGAAGTCCGAGGGGGCCCTGAAGCTTTCTTT. This gives the protein CSVEVRGGPEAFF. The rearrangement joins TRBV29-1 to TRBJ1-1; 7 bases match TRBD1. Germline-derived CDR1 and CDR2 are SQVTM and ANQGSEA. V lost 1 base to trimming and J lost 6 bases; unmatched junction nucleotides: 5. CDR3 length equals 13 residues.

This sequence joins TRBV2 and TRBJ2-5; 9 bases fit TRBD1. V trimming: 6 bases; J trimming: 0 bases; junction bases outside the gene matches: 2. Germline values: CDR1 SNHLY, CDR2 FYNNEI. This CDR3 contains 14 residues. The CDR3 DNA reads as TGTGCCAGCAGCGGACAGGGGTACCAAGAGACCCAGTACTTC. Translated: CASSGQGYQETQYF.

The J gene is TRBJ1-2, the V gene TRBV29-1; 11 positions agree with TRBD1. The CDR3 has 13 amino acids. Germline lookup yields CDR1 SQVTM and CDR2 ANQGSEA. After removal of 7 bases from V and 3 bases from J, the junction contained 4 bases not matched to a gene. This CDR3 reads CSARTGGDYGYTF. CDR3 nucleotides: TGCAGCGCCAGGACAGGGGGCGACTATGGCTACACCTTC.

The chain recombines TRBV9 with TRBJ1-6; D is unresolved. The CDR3 is 16 residues long. Trimming pared 4 bases from V and 8 bases from J, leaving 19 bases between. Germline V lookup: CDR1 SGDLS, CDR2 YYNGEE. The chain's CDR3 is CASSPGGWGADSPLHF. The CDR3 DNA is TGTGCCAGCAGCCCCGGCGGGTGGGGTGCGGATTCACCCCTCCACTTT.

This chain links TRBV10-2 with TRBJ2-3; the match to TRBD2 covers 10 bases. In germline, CDR1 is WSHSY, CDR2 SAAADI. CDR3 length: 17 amino acids. V was clipped by 6 bases and J by 1 base; unmatched bases: 10. CDR3 amino acids: CASSSTAGGPGTDTQYF. CDR3 in DNA: TGCGCCAGCAGCTCGACAGCGGGGGGGCCAGGCACAGATACGCAGTATTTT.

V and J are TRBV30 and TRBJ1-4, with D hard to call. This CDR3 has 15 amino acids. Germline V gene data show CDR1 as GTSNPN and CDR2 as SVGIG (reference sequence). V shed 2 bases and J shed 7 bases, with 17 bases lying between them. CDR3: CAWSPLSSFGEKLFF. The CDR3 DNA reads as TGTGCCTGGAGTCCCCTCAGCTCCTTCGGTGAAAAACTGTTTTTT.

The rearrangement links TRBV29-1 to TRBJ1-5, with a weak D call TRBD1 (5 bases). V gave up 4 bases and J gave up 4 bases, with 8 bases separating them. CDR1 is SQVTM and CDR2 is ANQGSEA in the germline V gene. This CDR3 comprises 12 residues. The CDR3 DNA sequence: TGCAGCGTTGGACAGATTAATCAGCCCCAGCATTTT. It codes for CSVGQINQPQHF.

The rearrangement joins TRBV19 to TRBJ1-1; D might be TRBD1 (6 bases). This CDR3 contains 15 residues. CDR1 and CDR2 (germline): LNHDA, SQIVND (reference sequence). V lost 4 bases and J 4 bases, leaving 16 bases between the germline ends. CDR3 sequence reads: CASSRTTGRSTEAFF. CDR3 DNA: TGTGCCAGTAGTAGGACTACAGGGAGGTCCACTGAAGCTTTCTTT. Drawing the rest from reference TRBV19 and TRBJ1-1, the complete variable domain is DGGITQSPKYLFRKEGQNVTLSCEQNLNHDAMYWYRQDPGQGLRLIYYSQIVNDFQKGDIAEGYSVSREKKESFPLTVTSAQKNPTAFYLCASSRTTGRSTEAFFGQGTRLTVV.